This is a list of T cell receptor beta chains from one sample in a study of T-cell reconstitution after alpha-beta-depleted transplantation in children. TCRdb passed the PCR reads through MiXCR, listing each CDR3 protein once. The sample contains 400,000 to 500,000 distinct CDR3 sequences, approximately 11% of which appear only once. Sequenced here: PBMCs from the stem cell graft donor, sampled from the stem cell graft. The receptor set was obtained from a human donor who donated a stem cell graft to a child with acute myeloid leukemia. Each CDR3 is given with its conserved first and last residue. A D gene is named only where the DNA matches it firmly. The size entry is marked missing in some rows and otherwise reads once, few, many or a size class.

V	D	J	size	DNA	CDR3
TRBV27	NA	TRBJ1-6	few	TGTGCCAGCAGTTCCCCCCTTAGGGCGCGGAATTCACCCCTCCACTTT	CASSSPLRARNSPLHF
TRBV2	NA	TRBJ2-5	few	TGTGCCAGCAGTGAAGTAGGTCAAAAAGAGACCCAGTACTTC	CASSEVGQKETQYF
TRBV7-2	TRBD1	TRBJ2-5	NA	TGTGCCAGCAGCTTAGTTGTTGAGACAGGGAATCGAGAGACCCAGTACTTC	CASSLVVETGNRETQYF
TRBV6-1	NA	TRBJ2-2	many	TGTGCCAGCAGCCCCGGGACTGTGAACACCGGGGAGCTGTTTTTT	CASSPGTVNTGELFF
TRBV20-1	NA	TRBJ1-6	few	TGCAGTGCTATATACGGGAGCTCCTATAATTCACCCCTCCACTTT	CSAIYGSSYNSPLHF
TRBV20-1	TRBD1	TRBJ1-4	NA	TGCAGTGTTCACTCCCGGGACAGAGGTGAAAAACTGTTTTTT	CSVHSRDRGEKLFF
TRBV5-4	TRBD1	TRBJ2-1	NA	TGTGCCAGCAGCTTGTCTTCTACAGGGGTTTCCAATGAGCAGTTCTTC	CASSLSSTGVSNEQFF
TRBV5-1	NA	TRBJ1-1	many	TGCGCCAGCAGCGCCCGGACTTGGGACACTGAAGCTTTCTTT	CASSARTWDTEAFF
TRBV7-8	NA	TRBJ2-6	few	TGTGCCAGCCGGAGTCGGGGATCTGGGGCCAACGTCCTGACTTTC	CASRSRGSGANVLTF
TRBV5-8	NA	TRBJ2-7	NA	TGTGCCAGCAGCTTGTTTGCAGGACCTTCCTACGAGCAGTACTTC	CASSLFAGPSYEQYF
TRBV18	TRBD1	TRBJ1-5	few	TGTGCCAGCTCACCGACAGGGGGGAATAGCAATCAGCCCCAGCATTTT	CASSPTGGNSNQPQHF
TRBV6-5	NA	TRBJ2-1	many	TGTGCCAGCAGCGTACAGGGCGGTGAGCAGTTCTTC	CASSVQGGEQFF
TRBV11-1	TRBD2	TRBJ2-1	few	TGTGCCAGCAGCCCAGACCGGTGGACTAGCGGTATCAATGAGCAGTTCTTC	CASSPDRWTSGINEQFF
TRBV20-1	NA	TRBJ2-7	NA	TGCAGTGCGACCGGGACAAGAGACTACGAGCAGTACTTC	CSATGTRDYEQYF
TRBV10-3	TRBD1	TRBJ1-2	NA	TGTGCCATCAGTGAGTCTTCCCGACAGGGGGGGACTTATGGCTACACCTTC	CAISESSRQGGTYGYTF
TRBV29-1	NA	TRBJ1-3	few	TGCAGCGTTGAGCGCCAGTCTGGAAACACCATATATTTT	CSVERQSGNTIYF
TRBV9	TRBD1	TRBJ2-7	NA	TGTGCCAGCAGCCCCGCGGGACAGGCCTACGAGCAGTACTTC	CASSPAGQAYEQYF
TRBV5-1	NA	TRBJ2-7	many	TGCGCCAGCAGCTTGGTTGGCCCTAACAACGAGCAGTACTTC	CASSLVGPNNEQYF
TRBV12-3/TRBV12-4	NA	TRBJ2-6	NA	TGTGCCAGCAGATCCGGGACATTCTCTGGGGCCAACGTCCTGACTTTC	CASRSGTFSGANVLTF
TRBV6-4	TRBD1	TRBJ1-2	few	TGTGCCAGCAGTCACACCGGGACAGGGAACGGCTACACCTTC	CASSHTGTGNGYTF
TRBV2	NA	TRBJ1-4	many	TGTGCCAGCAGTGATTTGGGGGGAACTAATGAAAAACTGTTTTTT	CASSDLGGTNEKLFF
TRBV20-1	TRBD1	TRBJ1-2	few	TGCAGTGCTTTTCGACAGGGCCAGGGCTACACCTTC	CSAFRQGQGYTF
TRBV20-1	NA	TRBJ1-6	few	TGCAGTGCTAGAGAAAACAGGGATTTCTATAATTCACCCCTCCACTTT	CSARENRDFYNSPLHF
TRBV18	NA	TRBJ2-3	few	TGTGCCAGCTCACCGGACAGTTTCTCAGATACGCAGTATTTT	CASSPDSFSDTQYF
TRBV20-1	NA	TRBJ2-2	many	TGCAGTGCTAGACTTAATGGCGTAGAGCCCGGGGAGCTGTTTTTT	CSARLNGVEPGELFF
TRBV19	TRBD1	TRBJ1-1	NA	TGTGCCAGTAGTATCGGACAGGCGTCAAACACTGAAGCTTTCTTT	CASSIGQASNTEAFF
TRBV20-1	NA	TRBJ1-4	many	TGCAGTGCTAGCCCCGGGGTAACGAATGAAAAACTGTTTTTT	CSASPGVTNEKLFF